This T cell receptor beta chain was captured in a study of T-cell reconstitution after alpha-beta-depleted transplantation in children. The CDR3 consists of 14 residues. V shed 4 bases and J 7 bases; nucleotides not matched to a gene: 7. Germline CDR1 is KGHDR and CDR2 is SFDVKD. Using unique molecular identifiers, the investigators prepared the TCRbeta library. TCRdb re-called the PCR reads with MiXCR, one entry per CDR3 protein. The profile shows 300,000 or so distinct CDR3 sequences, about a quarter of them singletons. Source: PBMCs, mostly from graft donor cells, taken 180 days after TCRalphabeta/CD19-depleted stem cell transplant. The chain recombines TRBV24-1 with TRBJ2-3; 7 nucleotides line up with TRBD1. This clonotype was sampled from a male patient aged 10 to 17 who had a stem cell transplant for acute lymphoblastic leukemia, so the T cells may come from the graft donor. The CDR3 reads CATSDWDSHYTQYF. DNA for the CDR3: TGTGCCACCAGTGACTGGGACAGCCATTATACGCAGTATTTT.